These 24 T cell receptor beta chains share one sample of origin, sequenced in a study of shared clonotypes between healthy human individuals. Libraries were prepared by immunoSEQ multiplex PCR; TCRdb keeps only in-frame clonotypes and omits some of them. The data show 100,000 to 120,000 clones, with 68% seen just once and approximately 23% held by the top ten. Source material: memory CD8+ T cells sorted from blood. Subset here: CD45RO+ cells pooled with CCR7-negative TemRA cells. These receptors all come from a woman in her thirties in good health.

This clone turned up a few times. The V call is TRBV28, the J call TRBJ2-1; a weak D match, TRBD1 (7 bases). Germline CDR1 reads MDHEN; CDR2 reads SYDVKM. Trimming left V 5 bases short and J 7 bases short, with 15 bases between. This CDR3 contains 14 residues. DNA for the CDR3: TGTGCCAGCAGTATAAGCAGGGGGGCGAATGAGCAGTTCTTC. Its translation: CASSISRGANEQFF.

V usage is TRBV11-3 and J usage is TRBJ2-2; TRBD2 might be the D (6 bases). The ends were cut back, 2 bases at V and 7 bases at J, with 17 bases in the middle. The CDR3 is 16 residues long. CDR1 is SGHNT, CDR2 YENEEA, per germline. The CDR3 spells CASSLSTGRMSGELFF. CDR3 sequence (DNA): TGTGCCAGCAGCTTATCAACCGGGAGAATGAGCGGGGAGCTGTTTTTT. Full variable domain (rest looked up from reference TRBV11-3 and TRBJ2-2): EAGVVQSPRYKIIEKKQPVAFWCNPISGHNTLYWYLQNLGQGPELLIRYENEEAVDDSQLPKDRFSAERLKGVDSTLKIQPAELGDSAVYLCASSLSTGRMSGELFFGEGSRLTVL.

The chain couples TRBV7-1 to TRBJ2-5; D ambiguous. TRBV7-1 is an open reading frame, and its role is uncertain. The CDR3 runs 13 residues. Trimming cost V 5 bases and J 11 bases, with 18 bases left between them. In nucleotides, the CDR3 is TGTGCCAGCAGCCGTCGACTGAGTGCGGAGCAGTACTTC. Translation gives CASSRRLSAEQYF.

This clone has more than one count but fewer than ten. The chain couples TRBV19 to TRBJ1-2, with D unclear. Per germline, CDR1 LNHDA and CDR2 SQIVND (reference sequence). The CDR3 length is 11 residues. Trimming removed 7 bases from V and 8 bases from J, with 11 bases in between. For the CDR3, the DNA is TGTGCCAGTATTGGTTTCGGAGGCTACACCTTC. It encodes CASIGFGGYTF.

Only one count was recorded for this clone. The chain uses TRBV11-2 and TRBJ1-6; D uncertain. The CDR3 is 15 residues long. Trimming shortened V by 2 bases and J by 6 bases, and 11 bases separated the two germline ends. Looked up from germline, CDR1 is SGHAT and CDR2 is FQNNGV. The CDR3 loop is CASSLWGLSNSPLHF. As DNA, the CDR3 is TGTGCCAGCAGCTTATGGGGTCTGAGTAATTCACCCCTCCACTTT.

The J gene is TRBJ1-1, the V gene TRBV5-1; 7 positions match TRBD1. The CDR3 has 16 residues. After removal of 0 bases from V and 5 bases from J, the junction contained 10 bases not matched to a gene. From germline, CDR1 is SGHRS and CDR2 YFSETQ. The CDR3 reads CASSLEGGEFGTEAFF. In DNA form, the CDR3 reads TGCGCCAGCAGCTTGGAAGGGGGCGAATTTGGGACTGAAGCTTTCTTT.

This clone was seen a few times. The J gene is TRBJ2-2, the V gene TRBV6-4; D possibly corresponds to TRBD2 (6 bases). The ends were cut back, 4 bases at V and 7 bases at J, with 16 bases in the middle. From germline, CDR1 is MRHNA and CDR2 SNTAGT. This CDR3 is 15 amino acids long. The DNA for the CDR3 is TGTGCCAGCAGTGCGGGGGAGGCCGTTGGCGGGGAGCTGTTTTTT. This translates into CASSAGEAVGGELFF.

The chain links TRBV7-3 to TRBJ1-1, with D unclear. Germline V gene lookup returns CDR1 SGHTA and CDR2 FQGTGA. The CDR3 totals 13 residues. V lost 1 base to trimming and J lost 4 bases, with 7 bases between them. Here the CDR3 DNA reads TGTGCCAGCAGCTTAAGCGTCGGCACTGAAGCTTTCTTT. Translating it yields CASSLSVGTEAFF.

This chain uses TRBV5-4 with TRBJ1-5; 8 bases are a match to TRBD1. Trimming cost V 4 bases and J 7 bases; bases outside gene matches: 10. The CDR3 extends over 15 amino acids. The germline gives CDR1 SGHNT, CDR2 YYREEE (reference sequence). The CDR3 nucleotides are TGTGCCAGCAGCGACGACAGGGGATCATGCCAGCCCCAGCATTTT. Translated: CASSDDRGSCQPQHF.

There are many counts of this clone. The chain employs TRBV27 and TRBJ2-7, with D hard to call. CDR3 size: 14 residues. Deletions cut 5 bases from V and 5 bases from J, with 16 bases between. Germline CDR1 and CDR2: MNHEY and SMNVEV (reference sequence). The CDR3 protein is CASSLGGWFDEQYF. In DNA, the CDR3 is TGTGCCAGCAGTCTCGGCGGCTGGTTCGACGAGCAGTACTTC.

The chain recombines TRBV19 with TRBJ2-5, with 8 bases that match TRBD2. The J call may be wrong; the DNA end is better matched by TRBJ2-7. CDR1 and CDR2 (germline): LNHDA, SQIVND (reference sequence). The CDR3 loop spans 15 amino acids. CDR3 residues: CASSIFTSGGYEQYF. The DNA for the CDR3 is TGTGCCAGTAGTATCTTCACTAGCGGAGGCTACGAGCAGTACTTC.

V is TRBV18 and J is TRBJ1-3, with unresolved D. Trimming left V 2 bases short and J 0 bases short, with 14 bases between. Germline loops: CDR1 KGHSH, CDR2 LQKENI. The CDR3 contains 17 residues. CDR3 sequence (DNA): TGTGCCAGCTCACCAGGGGAAGGGCCCACCTCTGGAAACACCATATATTTT. It specifies CASSPGEGPTSGNTIYF.

The chain couples TRBV25-1 to TRBJ2-3; D is possibly TRBD1 or TRBD2 (5 bases each). The CDR3 has 14 amino acids. With 5 bases removed from V and 2 bases from J, the gap between germline ends came to 11 bases. CDR1 and CDR2 (germline): MGHDK, SYGVNS. The CDR3 sequence is CASSNRDATDTQYF. The CDR3 coding sequence is TGTGCCAGCAGTAACCGGGACGCCACAGATACGCAGTATTTT.

The genes are TRBV27 and TRBJ2-7, with D perhaps matching TRBD2 (5 bases). CDR1 is MNHEY, CDR2 SMNVEV, per germline (reference sequence). CDR3 length equals 15 residues. Trimming took 4 bases from V and 5 from J, leaving 18 bases between them. CDR3: CASSSVLTGFHEQYF. CDR3 nucleotide sequence: TGTGCCAGCAGTTCGGTTTTAACGGGGTTCCACGAGCAGTACTTC.

This clone was found once. The rearrangement links TRBV6-4 to TRBJ2-2, with 11 bases fitting TRBD2. Losses at the gene ends were 0 bases for V and 0 bases for J; bases not matched to a gene: 3. CDR1 and CDR2 (germline): MRHNA, SNTAGT. The CDR3 spans 18 residues. CDR3 nucleotide sequence: TGTGCCAGCAGTGACTCGACTAGCGGGGAAGCGAACACCGGGGAGCTGTTTTTT. Protein product: CASSDSTSGEANTGELFF.

V usage is TRBV19 and J usage is TRBJ1-5, with unresolved D. Germline CDR1 and CDR2: LNHDA and SQIVND (reference sequence). The CDR3 consists of 16 residues. V was clipped by 3 bases and J by 3 bases, with 15 bases between them. The CDR3 is CASSMWALDANQPQHF. The CDR3 DNA reads as TGTGCCAGTAGTATGTGGGCACTCGATGCCAATCAGCCCCAGCATTTT.

This clone showed up many times. The J gene is TRBJ2-3, the V gene TRBV6-4; 8 bases are shared with TRBD2. Trimming cost V 2 bases and J 5 bases; bases outside gene matches: 6. Germline lookup yields CDR1 MRHNA and CDR2 SNTAGT. The CDR3 totals 15 residues. CDR3 protein: CASSDEAGDQDTQYF. The CDR3 nucleotides read TGTGCCAGCAGTGACGAAGCGGGAGACCAAGATACGCAGTATTTT.

The chain is built from TRBV5-5 and TRBJ1-5; 8 bases are shared with TRBD1. Germline loops: CDR1 SGHKS, CDR2 YYEKEE (reference sequence). The CDR3 sequence is 17 residues long. Trimming at V came to 4 bases and at J to 7 bases, leaving 16 bases not matched to a gene. The CDR3 DNA reads as TGTGCCAGCAGCCCAGGGACAGGTCGGGTGGGGAGCCAGCCCCAGCATTTT. Translated: CASSPGTGRVGSQPQHF.

This chain connects TRBV7-8 to TRBJ1-1; 9 nucleotides align to TRBD1. With 2 bases clipped from V and 11 bases from J, the junction kept 9 bases outside the gene matches. CDR3 length equals 14 residues. Per germline, CDR1 SGHVS and CDR2 FQNEAQ. CDR3 residues: CASSLLKGQGWAFF. The CDR3 bases are TGTGCCAGCAGCTTATTAAAGGGACAGGGATGGGCTTTCTTT.

The genes are TRBV10-3 and TRBJ2-7, with D hard to call. V shed 2 bases and J shed 4 bases, with 18 bases lying between them. Germline lookup yields CDR1 ENHRY and CDR2 SYGVKD. The CDR3 spans 16 residues. The CDR3 reads CAISEPAHGSLYEQYF. DNA of the CDR3: TGTGCCATCAGTGAGCCGGCACACGGATCACTTTACGAGCAGTACTTC.

This clone was recorded once. V gene TRBV6-6 combines with J gene TRBJ1-2; weak D call: TRBD1 (6 bases). This CDR3 region has 14 residues. Germline V gene data show CDR1 as MNHNY and CDR2 as SVGAGI (reference sequence). Between the trimmed V and J ends, which lost 5 bases and 0 bases, there was a span of 10 bases. Written as DNA, the CDR3 is TGTGCCAGCAGTACGACAGGCGCTAACTATGGCTACACCTTC. Encoded protein: CASSTTGANYGYTF.

This chain uses TRBV28 with TRBJ1-5; TRBD1 is a possible D gene (6 bases). The CDR3 extends over 18 amino acids. Looked up from germline, CDR1 is MDHEN and CDR2 is SYDVKM. The V end was cut by 6 bases, the J end by 0 bases, with 21 bases between. This CDR3 reads CASSSLGGTYYSNQPQHF. The CDR3 DNA is TGTGCCAGCAGCTCCCTTGGGGGGACATATTATAGCAATCAGCCCCAGCATTTT.

CDR3 region: CASSLGTTYNEQFF. The CDR3 DNA follows: TGTGCCAGCAGCTTGGGGACCACCTACAATGAGCAGTTCTTC. This chain links TRBV5-6 with TRBJ2-1; no clear D. Germline CDR1 is SGHDT and CDR2 is YYEEEE. The ends were cut back, 0 bases at V and 2 bases at J, with 6 bases in the middle. The CDR3 loop spans 14 amino acids.

The chain combines TRBV27 with TRBJ2-7, with 8 bases matching TRBD1. The CDR3 is 19 amino acids. V lost 1 base, J lost 3 bases, and 17 bases stayed unmatched. The germline V gene has CDR1 MNHEY and CDR2 SMNVEV (reference sequence). CDR3 in DNA: TGTGCCAGCAGTTTATTCATAATCAAAAAGACAGGGGAAAACTACGAGCAGTACTTC. Translation: CASSLFIIKKTGENYEQYF.